This TCR beta chain came from a study of T cells expressing NK-cell markers. TCRdb re-called the 5' RACE reads; every CDR3 protein appears as one record, without DNA. The specimen's table records roughly 180,000 distinct CDR3 sequences. The CDR3 consists of 14 residues. The germline V gene has CDR1 LGHNA and CDR2 YNFKEQ. The receptor comes from a man aged 18-75 years in good health. Sequenced sample: blood T cells: a sorted CD56 or NKG2C T cell subset, CD4+ or CD8+ T cells, or bulk PBMC T cells (not recorded which). V gene TRBV4-2 combines with J gene TRBJ2-7; TCRdb proposes TRBD2, but this gene call is untestable without DNA. CDR3: CASRLAGETYEQYF.